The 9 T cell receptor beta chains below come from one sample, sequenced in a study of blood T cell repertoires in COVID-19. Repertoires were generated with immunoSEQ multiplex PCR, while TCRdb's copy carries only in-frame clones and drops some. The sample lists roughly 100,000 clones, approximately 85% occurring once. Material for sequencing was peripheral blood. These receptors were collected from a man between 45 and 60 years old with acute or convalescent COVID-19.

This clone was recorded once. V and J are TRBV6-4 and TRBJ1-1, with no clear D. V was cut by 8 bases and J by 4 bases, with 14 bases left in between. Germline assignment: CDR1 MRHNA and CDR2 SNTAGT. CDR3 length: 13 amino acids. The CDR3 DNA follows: TGTGCCAGCCGACGGACCCGGGGCACTGAAGCTTTCTTT. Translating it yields CASRRTRGTEAFF.

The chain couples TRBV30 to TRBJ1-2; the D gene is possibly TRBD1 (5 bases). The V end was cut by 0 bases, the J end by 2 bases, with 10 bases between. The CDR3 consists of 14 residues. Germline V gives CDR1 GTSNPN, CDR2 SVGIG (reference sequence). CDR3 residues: CAWSVGAGNYGYTF. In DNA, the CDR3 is TGTGCCTGGAGTGTAGGGGCAGGGAACTATGGCTACACCTTC.

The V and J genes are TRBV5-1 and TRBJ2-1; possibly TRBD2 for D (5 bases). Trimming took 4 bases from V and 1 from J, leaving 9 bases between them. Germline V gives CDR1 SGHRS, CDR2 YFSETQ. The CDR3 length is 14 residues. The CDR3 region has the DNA TGCGCCAGCAGCCGCTCGGGGTCCTACAATGAGCAGTTCTTC. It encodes CASSRSGSYNEQFF. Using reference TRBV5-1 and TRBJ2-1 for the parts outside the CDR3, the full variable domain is KAGVTQTPRYLIKTRGQQVTLSCSPISGHRSVSWYQQTPGQGLQFLFEYFSETQRNKGNFPGRFSGRQFSNSRSEMNVSTLELGDSALYLCASSRSGSYNEQFFGPGTRLTVL.

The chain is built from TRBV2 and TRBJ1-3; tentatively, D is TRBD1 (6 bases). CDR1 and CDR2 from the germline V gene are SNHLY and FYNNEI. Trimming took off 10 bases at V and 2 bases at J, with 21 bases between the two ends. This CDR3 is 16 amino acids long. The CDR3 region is CAIWGPTARAGNTIYF. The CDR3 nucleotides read TGTGCCATCTGGGGGCCCACAGCCCGAGCTGGAAACACCATATATTTT.

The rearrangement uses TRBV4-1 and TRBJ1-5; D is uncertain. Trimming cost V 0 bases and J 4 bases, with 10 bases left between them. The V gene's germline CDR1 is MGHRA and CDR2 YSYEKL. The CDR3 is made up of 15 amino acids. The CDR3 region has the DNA TGCGCCAGCAGCCAAGAGGAGGTTAGGAATCAGCCCCAGCATTTT. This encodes CASSQEEVRNQPQHF.

The CDR3 bases are TGTGCCAGCAGCATCAGGGACTACACAGATACGCAGTATTTT. Translating gives CASSIRDYTDTQYF. This sequence joins TRBV9 and TRBJ2-3; 7 bases are shared with TRBD2. The germline V gene has CDR1 SGDLS and CDR2 YYNGEE. This CDR3 is 14 amino acids long. The V and J ends lost 4 bases and 2 bases, in that order; junction bases with no gene match: 4.

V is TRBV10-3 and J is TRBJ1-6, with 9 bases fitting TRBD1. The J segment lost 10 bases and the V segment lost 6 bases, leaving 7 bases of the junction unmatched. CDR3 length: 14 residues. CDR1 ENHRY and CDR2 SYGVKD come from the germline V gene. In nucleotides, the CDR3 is TGTGCCATCAGCGGGGACAGGGTAGGCTCACCCCTCCACTTT. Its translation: CAISGDRVGSPLHF.

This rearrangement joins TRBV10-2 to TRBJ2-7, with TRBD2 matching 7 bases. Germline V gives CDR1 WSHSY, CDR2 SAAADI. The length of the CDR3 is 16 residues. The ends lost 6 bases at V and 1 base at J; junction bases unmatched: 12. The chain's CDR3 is CASRYEAGVGSYEQYF. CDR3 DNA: TGCGCCAGCAGATATGAGGCGGGAGTGGGGTCCTACGAGCAGTACTTC.

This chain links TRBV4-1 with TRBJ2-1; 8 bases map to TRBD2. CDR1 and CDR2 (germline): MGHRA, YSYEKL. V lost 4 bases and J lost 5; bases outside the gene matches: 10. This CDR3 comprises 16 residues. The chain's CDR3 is CASSPRPGLGNNEQFF. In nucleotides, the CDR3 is TGCGCCAGCAGCCCACGCCCGGGACTAGGCAACAATGAGCAGTTCTTC.